This entry features one T cell receptor (beta chain) sequence. Its target is not known. The sample originates from a study of T-cell reconstitution after alpha-beta-depleted transplantation in children. Points from the study as a whole: Several patients had high TCRbeta diversity at day 60; it came from surviving recipient T cells and thymic progenitors. After one year, T-cell counts and TCRbeta diversity mostly came from new T cells. Several hundred expanded graft clones reportedly gave rise to the alpha-beta T cells present about two months after transplant.

Unique molecular identifiers were used to barcode this TCRbeta library. TCRdb independently ran MiXCR on the PCR reads; one entry per CDR3 protein. This sample has 780,000 or so distinct CDR3 sequences, with roughly 15% found just once. Trimming took 0 bases from V and 4 from J, leaving 25 bases between them. The CDR3 spans 20 residues. Germline loops: CDR1 SGHRS, CDR2 YFSETQ. The sequences come from PBMCs, mostly from graft donor cells, collected 360 days after TCRalphabeta/CD19-depleted stem cell transplant. The clonotype originates from a male patient younger than 18 who had a stem cell transplant for acute lymphoblastic leukemia, so the T cells may come from the graft donor. The rearrangement joins TRBV5-1 to TRBJ2-2, with a possible D match to TRBD2 (6 bases). CDR3 bases: TGCGCCAGCAGCTTGGCAGGTAGCGGTAACCCTTCGCGAGGCACCGGGGAGCTGTTTTTT. Protein product: CASSLAGSGNPSRGTGELFF.